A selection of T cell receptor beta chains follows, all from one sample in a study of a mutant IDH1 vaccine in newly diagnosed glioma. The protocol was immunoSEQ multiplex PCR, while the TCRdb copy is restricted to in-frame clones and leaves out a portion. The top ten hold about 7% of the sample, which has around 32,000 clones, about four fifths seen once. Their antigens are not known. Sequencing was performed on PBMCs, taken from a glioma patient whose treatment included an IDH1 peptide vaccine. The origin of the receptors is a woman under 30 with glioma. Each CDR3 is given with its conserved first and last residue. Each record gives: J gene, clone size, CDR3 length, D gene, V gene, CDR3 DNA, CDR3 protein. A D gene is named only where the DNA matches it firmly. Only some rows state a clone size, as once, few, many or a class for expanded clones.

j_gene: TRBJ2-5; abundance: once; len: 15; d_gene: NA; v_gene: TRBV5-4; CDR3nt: TGTGCCAGCAGCTTATGGAGTGGGCAGGGGGAGACCCAGTACTTC; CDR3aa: CASSLWSGQGETQYF
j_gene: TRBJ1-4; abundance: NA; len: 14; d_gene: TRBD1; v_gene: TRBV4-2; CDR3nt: TGTGCCAGCAGCCAAGGGACAGGGGATGAAAAACTGTTTTTT; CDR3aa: CASSQGTGDEKLFF
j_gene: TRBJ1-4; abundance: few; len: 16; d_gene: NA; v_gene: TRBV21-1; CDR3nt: TGTGCCAGCAGCTCTCTCCTCCGGGACAGGGTCGGAAAACTGTTTTTT; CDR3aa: CASSSLLRDRVGKLFF
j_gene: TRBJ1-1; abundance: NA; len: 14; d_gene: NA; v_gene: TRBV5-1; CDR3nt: TGCGCCAGCAGCTCGACTCTAGGGGGGACTGAAGCTTTCTTT; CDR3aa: CASSSTLGGTEAFF
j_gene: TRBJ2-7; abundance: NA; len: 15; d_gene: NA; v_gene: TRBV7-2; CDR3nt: TGTGCCAGCAGCTTATTTGCAGGGTCTGTAGAGGAGCAGTACTTC; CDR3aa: CASSLFAGSVEEQYF
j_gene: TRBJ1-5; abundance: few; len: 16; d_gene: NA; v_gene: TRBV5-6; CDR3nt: TGTGCCAGCAGCTTGGCGGGACGGTATAGCAATCAGCCCCAGCATTTT; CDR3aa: CASSLAGRYSNQPQHF
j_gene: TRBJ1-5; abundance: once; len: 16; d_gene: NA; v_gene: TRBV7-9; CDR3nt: TGTGCCAGCAGCCCACTACAGGGAACCGGCAATCAGCCCCAGCATTTT; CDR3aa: CASSPLQGTGNQPQHF
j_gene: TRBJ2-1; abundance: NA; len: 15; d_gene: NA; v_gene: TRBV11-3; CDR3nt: TGTGCCAGCAGCCAGCAGTCTAGCGCTTACAATGAGCAGTTCTTC; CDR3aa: CASSQQSSAYNEQFF
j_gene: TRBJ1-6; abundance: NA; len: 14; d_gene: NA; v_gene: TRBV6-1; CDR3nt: TGTGCCAGCAGTGAGTCAGCCGGCAATTCACCCCTCCACTTT; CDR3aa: CASSESAGNSPLHF
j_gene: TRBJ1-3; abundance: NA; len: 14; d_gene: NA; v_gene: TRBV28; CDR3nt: TGTGCCAGCATTGGCAGGAGCTCTGGAAACACCATATATTTT; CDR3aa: CASIGRSSGNTIYF
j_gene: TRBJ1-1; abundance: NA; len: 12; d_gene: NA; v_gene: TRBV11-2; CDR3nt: TGTGCCAGCAGCTTCGGCCCCCCAGTAGCTTTCTTT; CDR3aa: CASSFGPPVAFF
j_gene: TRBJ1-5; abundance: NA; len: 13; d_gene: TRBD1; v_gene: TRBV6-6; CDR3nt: TGTGCCAGCAGCAGGACAGGAAGTCAGCCCCAGCATTTT; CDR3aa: CASSRTGSQPQHF
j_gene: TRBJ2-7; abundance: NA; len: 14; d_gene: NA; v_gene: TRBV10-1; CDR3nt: TGCGCCAGTCGGTGGAGGAATCCCGGCTACGAGCAGTACTTC; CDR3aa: CASRWRNPGYEQYF
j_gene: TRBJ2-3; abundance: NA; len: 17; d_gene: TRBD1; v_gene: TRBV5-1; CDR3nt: TGCGCCAGCAGCTACCACCCCGACAGGGCGGACCAGGTCTTGGGGTATTTT; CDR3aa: CASSYHPDRADQVLGYF
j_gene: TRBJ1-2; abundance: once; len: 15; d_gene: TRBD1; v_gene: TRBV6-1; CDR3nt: TGTGCCATCGGGGCGGGACAGGGGTCGTACTATGGCTACACCTTC; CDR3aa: CAIGAGQGSYYGYTF
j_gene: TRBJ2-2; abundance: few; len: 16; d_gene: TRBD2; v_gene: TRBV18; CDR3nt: TGTGCCAGCTCACCACGGGCTAGCGGCTACACCGGGGAGCTGTTTTTT; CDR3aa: CASSPRASGYTGELFF
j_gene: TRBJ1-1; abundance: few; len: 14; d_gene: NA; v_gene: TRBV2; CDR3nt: TGTGCCAGCAGTGATTGGGTGTCCGGGACTGAAGCTTTCTTT; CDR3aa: CASSDWVSGTEAFF
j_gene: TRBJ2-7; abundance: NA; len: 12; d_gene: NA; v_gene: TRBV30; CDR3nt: TGTGCCTGGAGGGGTCTGGGGGACGAGCAGTACTTC; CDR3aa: CAWRGLGDEQYF
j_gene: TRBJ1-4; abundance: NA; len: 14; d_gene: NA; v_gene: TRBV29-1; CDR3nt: TGCAGCGTTGCGGGGATAGGGGGGAATGAAAAACTGTTTTTT; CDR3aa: CSVAGIGGNEKLFF
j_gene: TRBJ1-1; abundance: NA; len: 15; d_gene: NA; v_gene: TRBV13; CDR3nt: TGTGCCAGCAGCGAAAGGCCCAGGGGTTCGTCAGAAGCTTTCTTT; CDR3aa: CASSERPRGSSEAFF
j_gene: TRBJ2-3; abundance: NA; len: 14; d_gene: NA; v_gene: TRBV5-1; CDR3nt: TGCGCCAGCAGTCAGCGATATAGCACAGATACGCAGTATTTT; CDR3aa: CASSQRYSTDTQYF
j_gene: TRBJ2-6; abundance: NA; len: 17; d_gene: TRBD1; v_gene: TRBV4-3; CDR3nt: TGCGCCAGCAGCCAAGCTCGAGACAGGGCTGGGGCCAACGTCCTGACTTTC; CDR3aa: CASSQARDRAGANVLTF
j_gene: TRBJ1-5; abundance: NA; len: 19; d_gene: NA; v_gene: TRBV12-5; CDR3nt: TGTGCTAGTGGTTTCGCCCGTGGGTCCCTCTTTCGAAGCAATCAGCCCCAGCATTTT; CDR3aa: CASGFARGSLFRSNQPQHF
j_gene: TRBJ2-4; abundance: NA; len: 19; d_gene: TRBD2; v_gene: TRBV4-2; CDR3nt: TGTGCCAGCAGCCGCCAGGGGACTAGCGGGGTTCTAGCCAAAAACATTCAGTACTTC; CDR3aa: CASSRQGTSGVLAKNIQYF
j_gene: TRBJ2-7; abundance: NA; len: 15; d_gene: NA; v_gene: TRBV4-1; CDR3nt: TGCGCCAGCAGCCAAGCGGGCACAGGGAACTACGAGCAGTACTTC; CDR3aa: CASSQAGTGNYEQYF
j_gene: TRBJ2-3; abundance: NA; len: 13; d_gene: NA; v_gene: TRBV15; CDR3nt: TGTGCCACCAGCAGACAAACCACAGATACGCAGTATTTT; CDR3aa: CATSRQTTDTQYF